The 20 T cell receptor beta chains below were found in one sample sequenced in a study of blood T cell repertoires in COVID-19. The method was immunoSEQ multiplex PCR; TCRdb's version includes in-frame clones alone and lacks a portion of them. The sample has 95,000 to 100,000 clones; about 90% are singletons. The sequencing sample was made of peripheral blood. The receptors derive from a man between 50 and 59 years old with acute or convalescent COVID-19.

The rearrangement uses TRBV6-1 and TRBJ1-2; no firm D call. The CDR3 is 13 amino acids. Germline V gene data show CDR1 as MNHNS and CDR2 as SASEGT. V lost 1 base to trimming and J lost 7 bases, with 10 bases between them. DNA for the CDR3: TGTGCCAGCAGTGAAGGGGCGGGTTTTGGCTACACCTTC. Encoded protein: CASSEGAGFGYTF.

The chain couples TRBV9 to TRBJ2-1, with 9 bases lining up with TRBD2. V lost 3 bases, J lost 3 bases, and 16 bases stayed unmatched. The V gene's germline CDR1 is SGDLS and CDR2 YYNGEE. CDR3 length equals 19 residues. Here the CDR3 DNA reads TGTGCCAGCAGCGGTGGGGGGCCTAGCGGGGCTAAAAACTACAATGAGCAGTTCTTC. Residues: CASSGGGPSGAKNYNEQFF.

The chain has TRBV5-4 and TRBJ1-2; D possibly corresponds to TRBD1 (5 bases). The CDR3 loop spans 14 amino acids. With 5 bases removed from V and 4 bases from J, the gap between germline ends came to 15 bases. Germline V gives CDR1 SGHNT, CDR2 YYREEE (reference sequence). The CDR3 DNA is TGTGCCAGCAGTTTCCAGGGAGGTGGCTATGGCTACACCTTC. Its translation is CASSFQGGGYGYTF.

This sequence joins TRBV7-6 and TRBJ2-5; TRBD1 matches at 7 bases. Trimming took 0 bases from V and 2 from J; bases not matched to a gene: 6. The germline gives CDR1 SGHVS, CDR2 FNYEAQ. The CDR3 length is 16 residues. The CDR3 loop reads CASSLAVGGLQETQYF. The CDR3 DNA is TGTGCCAGCAGCTTAGCGGTAGGGGGCCTTCAAGAGACCCAGTACTTC.

The chain combines TRBV10-1 with TRBJ2-1; weak D call: TRBD2 (6 bases). The V gene lost 0 bases and the J gene lost 7 bases, with 10 bases spanning the gap. Germline lookup yields CDR1 WNHNN and CDR2 SYGVQD (reference sequence). CDR3 length: 14 residues. The CDR3, as DNA: TGCGCCAGCAGTGAGTCGACGGGGGAAAATGAGCAGTTCTTC. Its translation is CASSESTGENEQFF.

The chain employs TRBV6-2 or TRBV6-3 and TRBJ2-5, with 9 bases that match TRBD1. The germline V gene encodes CDR1 MNHEY and CDR2 SVGEGT. The CDR3 is 15 residues long. The ends lost 5 bases at V and 1 base at J; junction bases unmatched: 5. For the CDR3, the DNA is TGTGCCAGCAGTACCGGACAGGGGCTCCAAGAGACCCAGTACTTC. Residues: CASSTGQGLQETQYF.

This clone appeared a single time. Here the CDR3 DNA reads TGTGCCAGCAGCTTAGATCGAGCGGGGAAAAACATTCAGTACTTC. Protein: CASSLDRAGKNIQYF. V and J are TRBV11-2 and TRBJ2-4; 7 bases line up with TRBD2. Germline CDR1 SGHAT, CDR2 FQNNGV. This CDR3 has 15 residues. The V segment lost 0 bases and the J segment 4 bases; nucleotides outside the gene matches: 3.

The genes are TRBV10-3 and TRBJ2-1, with 12 bases that match TRBD2. J lost 7 bases, V lost 2 bases, and 21 bases had no gene match. Germline V lookup: CDR1 ENHRY, CDR2 SYGVKD. The CDR3 spans 21 residues. The CDR3 region is CAISEVWIESASGGADNEQFF. CDR3 DNA: TGTGCCATCAGTGAGGTTTGGATCGAGAGTGCTAGCGGGGGGGCCGATAATGAGCAGTTCTTC.

V and J are TRBV6-2 or TRBV6-3 and TRBJ2-1, with D hard to call. The V gene lost 5 bases and the J gene lost 6 bases, with 14 bases spanning the gap. In germline, CDR1 is MNHEY, CDR2 SVGEGT. CDR3 length: 14 residues. The CDR3: CASSPFRLANEQFF. CDR3 nucleotide sequence: TGTGCCAGCAGTCCATTCCGATTGGCCAATGAGCAGTTCTTC.

V usage is TRBV15 and J usage is TRBJ1-5; D gene uncertain. CDR1 is LNHNV and CDR2 is YYDKDF in the germline V gene (reference sequence). The CDR3 is 16 residues long. Trimming cost V 3 bases and J 2 bases, with 14 bases left between them. The CDR3 DNA sequence: TGTGCCACCAGCAGCCAAAGGGAGGTGGGCAATCAGCCCCAGCATTTT. It translates to CATSSQREVGNQPQHF.

The chain couples TRBV5-4 to TRBJ2-3, with 16 positions matching TRBD2. Losses at the gene ends were 0 bases for V and 6 bases for J; bases not matched to a gene: 10. Germline CDR1 is SGHNT and CDR2 is YYREEE (reference sequence). This CDR3 comprises 19 residues. CDR3 residues: CASSLAPGLAGGRLDTQYF. In DNA, the CDR3 is TGTGCCAGCAGCTTGGCCCCGGGACTAGCGGGGGGGCGGCTGGATACGCAGTATTTT.

The V and J genes are TRBV27 and TRBJ2-7, with D perhaps TRBD1 (6 bases). Trimming pared 3 bases from V and 6 bases from J, leaving 15 bases between. The CDR3 is 14 residues long. Germline loops: CDR1 MNHEY, CDR2 SMNVEV (reference sequence). The CDR3 is CASSFPGALSEQYF. The CDR3 DNA follows: TGTGCCAGCAGTTTTCCAGGGGCGCTTAGCGAGCAGTACTTC.

The chain links TRBV6-1 to TRBJ1-5; D not resolved. V was clipped by 1 base and J by 11 bases, with 6 bases between them. This CDR3 contains 11 residues. Germline assignment: CDR1 MNHNS and CDR2 SASEGT. The CDR3 here is CASSEGQSQHF. The CDR3 DNA follows: TGTGCCAGCAGTGAAGGCCAGTCCCAGCATTTT.

V is TRBV10-2 and J is TRBJ1-2, with a tentative D call TRBD1 (5 bases). Per the germline V gene, CDR1 is WSHSY and CDR2 is SAAADI. This CDR3 is 13 amino acids long. Deletions cut 7 bases from V and 2 bases from J, with 11 bases between. The CDR3 protein is CASTYSGNYGYTF. The CDR3 region has the DNA TGCGCCAGCACTTACTCAGGGAACTATGGCTACACCTTC.

The rearrangement links TRBV19 to TRBJ1-1, with D unclear. CDR1 and CDR2 (germline): LNHDA, SQIVND (reference sequence). The CDR3 runs to 15 residues. V dropped 4 bases and J dropped 1 base, with 13 bases sitting between them. In nucleotides, the CDR3 is TGTGCCAGTAGTAGGAGGGCCGCCGGGAACACTGAAGCTTTCTTT. This translates into CASSRRAAGNTEAFF.

This clone was detected only once. The rearrangement uses TRBV5-1 and TRBJ2-2; unclear D gene. The V gene's germline CDR1 is SGHRS and CDR2 YFSETQ. The CDR3 length is 16 residues. V gave up 3 bases and J gave up 0 bases, with 12 bases separating them. The CDR3 coding sequence is TGCGCCAGCAGCTCCCCCGCGTTCTCGAACACCGGGGAGCTGTTTTTT. Encoded protein: CASSSPAFSNTGELFF.

The gene calls are TRBV5-5 and TRBJ1-5; 8 bases map to TRBD1. Germline assignment: CDR1 SGHKS and CDR2 YYEKEE (reference sequence). The trim removed 2 bases at V and 7 bases at J, leaving 11 bases unmatched. The CDR3 has 16 amino acids. The CDR3 DNA follows: TGTGCCAGCAGCTTAGACCGGGACAGGACCATGCAGCCCCAGCATTTT. Translation gives CASSLDRDRTMQPQHF.

The V gene is TRBV4-2, the J gene TRBJ1-2; D not certain. The germline V and J ends were trimmed by 1 base and 3 bases, with 12 bases remaining between them. CDR1 LGHNA and CDR2 YNFKEQ come from the germline V gene. The CDR3 runs 15 residues. Here the CDR3 reads CASSQVPPRDYGYTF. The CDR3 DNA reads as TGTGCCAGCAGCCAAGTACCCCCGAGGGACTATGGCTACACCTTC.

The chain couples TRBV6-5 to TRBJ1-1; D is perhaps TRBD1 (5 bases). The CDR3 is 14 residues long. Germline CDR1 is MNHEY and CDR2 is SVGAGI. Trimming took off 5 bases at V and 1 base at J, with 11 bases between the two ends. The CDR3 DNA sequence: TGTGCCAGCAGTCCCGGGGGATCGAACACTGAAGCTTTCTTT. Amino acid sequence: CASSPGGSNTEAFF.

The V and J genes are TRBV2 and TRBJ2-7; 12 bases line up with TRBD1. The CDR3 sequence is 15 residues long. V lost 6 bases to trimming and J lost 4 bases; unmatched junction nucleotides: 7. Germline CDR1 SNHLY, CDR2 FYNNEI. The CDR3 DNA sequence: TGTGCCAGCAGCTTTGGGACAGGGGGCAAGTACGAGCAGTACTTC. Translation gives CASSFGTGGKYEQYF.